This T cell receptor (beta chain) emerged from a study of identical twins. A universal primer site arose from template switching, and cDNA bore unique molecular identifiers. TCRdb re-analysed the 5' RACE reads in MiXCR, keeping a single row per CDR3 protein. The repertoire holds roughly 250,000 distinct CDR3 sequences, with about 14% as singletons. V lost 4 bases and J 6 bases, leaving 10 bases between the germline ends. Germline lookup yields CDR1 DFQATT and CDR2 SNEGSKA (reference sequence). The CDR3 contains 12 residues. This clonotype was recorded at least ten times. What it binds is unknown. Study results and limitations: Partial confounding of zero-insertion analyses by invariant MAIT and iNKT cells was possible. Whereas memory repertoires showed no such difference, abundant cord blood beta clonotypes carried fewer insertions.

Sequenced material: memory (CD45RO+) T cells sorted from blood. The rearrangement uses TRBV20-1 and TRBJ2-1, with D unclear. The source is a woman aged 18-29 years in good health. The CDR3 is CSANQISNEQFF. CDR3 in DNA: TGCAGTGCTAACCAGATTAGCAATGAGCAGTTCTTC.